This TCR beta chain was documented in a study of CD8+CD57+ T cells in acquired aplastic anemia. In the study overall: CD4+ and CD8+ cells, once sorted, gave DNA averaging roughly 3.4 ug.

Regarding this clonotype: As yet, its antigen is unknown.

General study points: Patients versus controls showed no significant CD8+ Simpson's diversity difference.

CDR1 and CDR2 (germline): LNHNV, YYDKDF (reference sequence). V was pared by 4 bases and J by 4 bases, with 10 bases between. This CDR3 is 13 amino acids long. For CDR3 and TCR beta VDJ profiling, genomic DNA was the template used. Each CDR3 protein is one row after TCRdb ran MiXCR on the reads. Of around 150,000 distinct CDR3 sequences listed, around 48% are singletons. Patients chosen for sequencing had shown CD8+CD57+ cell expansion by flow cytometry. Severe acquired aplastic anemia affected all patients. None of the patients had been given any therapy when their blood was sampled. The sequence was obtained from a human donor with aplastic anemia. The chain recombines TRBV15 with TRBJ1-1, with a possible D match to TRBD1 (5 bases). Sequencing was performed on sorted CD4+, CD8+, or CD8+CD57+ T cells (not recorded which) from PBMCs. The CDR3 sequence is CATSIQRGTEAFF. The CDR3 DNA reads as TGTGCCACCAGCATCCAGAGGGGCACTGAAGCTTTCTTT. Using reference TRBV15 and TRBJ1-1 for the parts outside the CDR3, the full variable domain is DAMVIQNPRYQVTQFGKPVTLSCSQTLNHNVMYWYQQKSSQAPKLLFHYYDKDFNNEADTPDNFQSRRPNTSFCFLDIRSPGLGDTAMYLCATSIQRGTEAFFGQGTRLTVV.